The rows below give T cell receptor beta chains drawn from one sample of a study of T cells after yellow fever vaccination. TCRdb reprocessed the 5' RACE reads via MiXCR and lists one record per CDR3 protein. This table holds under 200,000 distinct CDR3 sequences, 9.5% to 11% found once. Sequenced here: CD8+ T cells sorted from PBMCs, sampled 15 days after the yellow fever booster vaccination. These receptor sequences come from a man aged 18 to 30 who received the YFV17D yellow fever vaccine. CDR3s include the opening cysteine and the closing phenylalanine or tryptophan. The D gene is left open where the match is weak. Rows give clone size only sometimes, using once, few, many, or a class for an expanded clone.

DNA,CDR3,size,V,length,D,J
TGTGCCAGCAGCCCCGGGACAGGGGGCAATCAGCCCCAGCATTTT,CASSPGTGGNQPQHF,NA,TRBV6-5,15,TRBD1,TRBJ1-5
TGTGCCAGTAGTACTTACGGGACAGGGGTACATGGCTACACCTTC,CASSTYGTGVHGYTF,NA,TRBV19,15,TRBD1,TRBJ1-2
TGTGCCAGCAGTGATCCTCGGGGGGGCACTGAAGCTTTCTTT,CASSDPRGGTEAFF,NA,TRBV2,14,NA,TRBJ1-1
TGTGCCATAGCAAGCGGGGGGGACACAGATACGCAGTATTTT,CAIASGGDTDTQYF,many,TRBV10-3,14,TRBD2,TRBJ2-3
TGTGCCAGCAGTCCGGAACAGGGGATAACCTACAATGAGCAGTTCTTC,CASSPEQGITYNEQFF,NA,TRBV28,16,TRBD1,TRBJ2-1
TGTGCCAGCAGCTCTCTCTCGGAGACCCAGTACTTC,CASSSLSETQYF,many,TRBV7-6,12,NA,TRBJ2-5
TGTGCCAGCAGGTTGGTCCGGCGGGACACAGATACGCAGTATTTT,CASRLVRRDTDTQYF,few,TRBV28,15,NA,TRBJ2-3
TGTGCCACCAGTGACGCGAGACTAGCGGGGGGCCCCGGAGAGCTGTTTTTT,CATSDARLAGGPGELFF,few,TRBV24-1,17,TRBD2,TRBJ2-2
TGCAGTGCTTCTAGCGGCAATGAGCAGTTCTTC,CSASSGNEQFF,NA,TRBV20-1,11,TRBD2,TRBJ2-1
TGTGCCAGCAGCACCCCGACACGGGCCGGAGGCTACACCTTC,CASSTPTRAGGYTF,few,TRBV7-8,14,NA,TRBJ1-2
TGTGCCACCAGTGATCCGGAAGACCACCAAGAGACCCAGTACTTC,CATSDPEDHQETQYF,few,TRBV24-1,15,NA,TRBJ2-5
TGTGCCAGCAGTCACTCGCGGGACAGAAGGGATTCACCCCTCCACTTT,CASSHSRDRRDSPLHF,few,TRBV27,16,TRBD1,TRBJ1-6
TGCAGTGCTATCTCGGAGGAGGCGATCCGCCACAGCTCCTACAATGAGCAGTTCTTC,CSAISEEAIRHSSYNEQFF,many,TRBV20-1,19,NA,TRBJ2-1
TGTGCCAGCAGTGAAGCACCGGGACAGGGGAATGAGCAGTTCTTC,CASSEAPGQGNEQFF,NA,TRBV2,15,TRBD1,TRBJ2-1
TGCGCCAGCAGCCGAGAGCGTAGCTCCTACAATGAGCAGTTCTTC,CASSRERSSYNEQFF,many,TRBV4-3,15,NA,TRBJ2-1
TGTGCCAGCAGTTACCTCTTGGGACGGAACAGGGAGACCCAGTACTTC,CASSYLLGRNRETQYF,few,TRBV27,16,NA,TRBJ2-5
TGTGCCAGCAGCTTAAGGAGGGTCTCCTTCACTGAAGCTTTCTTT,CASSLRRVSFTEAFF,few,TRBV7-2,15,NA,TRBJ1-1
TGTGCCAGCAGCTTCGAGGGAGTGACGATTACCGGGGAGCTGTTTTTT,CASSFEGVTITGELFF,few,TRBV7-9,16,NA,TRBJ2-2
TGTGCCAGCAGTTACTCCGACGGGGGCGCAGATACGCAGTATTTT,CASSYSDGGADTQYF,NA,TRBV6-5,15,NA,TRBJ2-3
TGTGCCAGCAGCTTCTGGGAATTTTCGGGCTACACCTTC,CASSFWEFSGYTF,NA,TRBV5-5,13,NA,TRBJ1-2
TGTGCCAGCACCTGGGGGGTCTCGGGCACAGATACGCAGTATTTT,CASTWGVSGTDTQYF,NA,TRBV6-5,15,NA,TRBJ2-3
TGTGCCAGCAGCCCCCCACTAGCGGGGCAAGAGACCCAGTACTTC,CASSPPLAGQETQYF,many,TRBV7-6,15,TRBD2,TRBJ2-5
TGTGCCAGCAGTGTAGAAAGCTACAATGAGCAGTTCTTC,CASSVESYNEQFF,few,TRBV2,13,NA,TRBJ2-1
TGCGCCAGCAGCTTGGCCACTAGACAAGAGACCCAGTACTTC,CASSLATRQETQYF,NA,TRBV5-1,14,NA,TRBJ2-5
TGTGCCAGCAGCTTAAATAGTGGAGGGTTGCACTATGGCTACACCTTC,CASSLNSGGLHYGYTF,NA,TRBV13,16,NA,TRBJ1-2
TGTGCCAGCAGTCCAAGCTCCGACCCCAGGGAGACCCAGTACTTC,CASSPSSDPRETQYF,NA,TRBV25-1,15,NA,TRBJ2-5